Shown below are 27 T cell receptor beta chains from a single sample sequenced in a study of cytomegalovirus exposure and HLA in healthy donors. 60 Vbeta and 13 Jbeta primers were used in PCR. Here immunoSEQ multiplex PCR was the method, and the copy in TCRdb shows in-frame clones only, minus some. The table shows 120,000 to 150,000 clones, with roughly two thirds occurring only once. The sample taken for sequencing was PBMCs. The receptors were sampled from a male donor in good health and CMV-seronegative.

The CDR3 nucleotides read TGCGCCAGCAGCTTGGACAGGGGGTCTAATGAAAAACTGTTTTTT. The encoded protein is CASSLDRGSNEKLFF. The chain links TRBV5-1 to TRBJ1-4; 8 nucleotides agree with TRBD1. This CDR3 comprises 15 residues. Germline CDR1 reads SGHRS; CDR2 reads YFSETQ. V dropped 0 bases and J dropped 3; count of bases not matched to a gene: 1.

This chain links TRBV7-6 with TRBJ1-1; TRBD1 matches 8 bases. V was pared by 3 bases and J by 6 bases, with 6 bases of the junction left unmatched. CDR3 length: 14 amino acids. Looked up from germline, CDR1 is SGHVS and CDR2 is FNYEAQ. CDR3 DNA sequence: TGTGCCAGCAGCTTCCAGGGGGCGGGGGCTGAAGCTTTCTTT. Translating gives CASSFQGAGAEAFF.

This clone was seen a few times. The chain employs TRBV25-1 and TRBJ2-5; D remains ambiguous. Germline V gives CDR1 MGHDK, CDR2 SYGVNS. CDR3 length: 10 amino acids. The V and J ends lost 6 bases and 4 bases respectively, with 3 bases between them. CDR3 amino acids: CASSRETQYF. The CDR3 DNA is TGTGCCAGCAGCCGAGAGACCCAGTACTTC.

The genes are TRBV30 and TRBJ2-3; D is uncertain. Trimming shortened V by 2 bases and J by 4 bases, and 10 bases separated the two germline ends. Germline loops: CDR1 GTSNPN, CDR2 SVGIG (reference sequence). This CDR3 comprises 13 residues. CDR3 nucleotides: TGTGCCTGGAGTCTTACTCACTCAGATACGCAGTATTTT. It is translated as CAWSLTHSDTQYF.

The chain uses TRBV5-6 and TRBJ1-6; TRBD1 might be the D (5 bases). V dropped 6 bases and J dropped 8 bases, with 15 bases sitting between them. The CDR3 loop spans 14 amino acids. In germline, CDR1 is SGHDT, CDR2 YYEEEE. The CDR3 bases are TGTGCCAGCACGATTAGGGGTTTAGATTCACCCCTCCACTTT. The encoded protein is CASTIRGLDSPLHF.

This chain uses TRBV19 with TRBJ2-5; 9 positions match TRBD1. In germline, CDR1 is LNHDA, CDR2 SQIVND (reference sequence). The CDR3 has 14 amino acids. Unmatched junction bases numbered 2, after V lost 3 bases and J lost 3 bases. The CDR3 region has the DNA TGTGCCAGTAGTATCTGGGACAGGGAAGAGACCCAGTACTTC. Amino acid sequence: CASSIWDREETQYF.

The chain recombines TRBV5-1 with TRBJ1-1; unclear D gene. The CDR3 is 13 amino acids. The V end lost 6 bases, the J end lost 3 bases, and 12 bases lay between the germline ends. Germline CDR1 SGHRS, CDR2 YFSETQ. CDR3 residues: CASMGSEDTEAFF. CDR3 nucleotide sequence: TGCGCCAGCATGGGGAGTGAGGACACTGAAGCTTTCTTT.

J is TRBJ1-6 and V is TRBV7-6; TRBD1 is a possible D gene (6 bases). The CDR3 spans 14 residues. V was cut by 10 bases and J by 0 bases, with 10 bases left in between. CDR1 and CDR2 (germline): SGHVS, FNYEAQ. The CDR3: CAIQGSSYNSPLHF. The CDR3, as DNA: TGTGCCATCCAGGGGAGCTCCTATAATTCACCCCTCCACTTT.

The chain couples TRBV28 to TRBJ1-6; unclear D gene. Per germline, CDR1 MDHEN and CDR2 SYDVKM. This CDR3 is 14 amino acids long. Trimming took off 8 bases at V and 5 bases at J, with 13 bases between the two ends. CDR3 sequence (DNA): TGTGCCAGCCACCTCAATAGTCATAATTCACCCCTCCACTTT. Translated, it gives CASHLNSHNSPLHF.

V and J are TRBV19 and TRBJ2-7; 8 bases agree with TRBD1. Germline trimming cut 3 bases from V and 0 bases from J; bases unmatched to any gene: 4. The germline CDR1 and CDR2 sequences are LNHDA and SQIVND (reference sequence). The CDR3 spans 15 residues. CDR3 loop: CASSITGGSSYEQYF. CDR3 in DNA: TGTGCCAGTAGTATTACAGGGGGAAGCTCCTACGAGCAGTACTTC.

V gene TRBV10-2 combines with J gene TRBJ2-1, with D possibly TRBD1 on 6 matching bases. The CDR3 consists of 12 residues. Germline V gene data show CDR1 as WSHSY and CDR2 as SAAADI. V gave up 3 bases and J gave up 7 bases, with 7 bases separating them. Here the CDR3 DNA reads TGCGCCAGCAGTGACAGGGGTAATGAGCAGTTCTTC. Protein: CASSDRGNEQFF.

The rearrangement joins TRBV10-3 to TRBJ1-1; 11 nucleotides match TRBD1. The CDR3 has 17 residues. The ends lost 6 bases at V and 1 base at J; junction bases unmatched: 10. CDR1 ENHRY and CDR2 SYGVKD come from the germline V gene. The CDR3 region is CAISPLGTGGGNTEAFF. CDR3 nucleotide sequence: TGTGCCATCAGCCCTCTTGGGACAGGGGGGGGGAACACTGAAGCTTTCTTT.

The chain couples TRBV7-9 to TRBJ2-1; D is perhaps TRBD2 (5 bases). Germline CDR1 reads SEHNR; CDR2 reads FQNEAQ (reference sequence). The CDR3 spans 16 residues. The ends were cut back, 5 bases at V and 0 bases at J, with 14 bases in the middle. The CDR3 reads CASSPRALSSYNEQFF. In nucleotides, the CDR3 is TGTGCCAGCAGCCCGCGGGCCCTAAGCTCCTACAATGAGCAGTTCTTC.

The CDR3 coding sequence is TGCGCCAGCAGCCCTCCAGACAGGAGAGGCGAGCAGTACTTC. Translation gives CASSPPDRRGEQYF. V gene TRBV5-1 combines with J gene TRBJ2-5, with D tentatively TRBD1 (6 bases). The J call may be incorrect, as the DNA end agrees better with TRBJ2-7. Germline V gene data show CDR1 as SGHRS and CDR2 as YFSETQ. The CDR3 runs to 14 residues.

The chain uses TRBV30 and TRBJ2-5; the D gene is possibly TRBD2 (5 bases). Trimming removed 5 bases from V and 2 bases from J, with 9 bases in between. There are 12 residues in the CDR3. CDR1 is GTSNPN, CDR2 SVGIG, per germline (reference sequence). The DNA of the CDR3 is TGTGCCTGGGGTAGCGCTCAAGAGACCCAGTACTTC. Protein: CAWGSAQETQYF.

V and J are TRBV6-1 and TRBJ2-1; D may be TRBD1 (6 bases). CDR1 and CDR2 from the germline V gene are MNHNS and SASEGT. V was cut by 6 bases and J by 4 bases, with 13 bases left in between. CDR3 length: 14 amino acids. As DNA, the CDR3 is TGTGCCAGCAGCGACAGGTTTTCATACAATGAGCAGTTCTTC. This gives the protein CASSDRFSYNEQFF.

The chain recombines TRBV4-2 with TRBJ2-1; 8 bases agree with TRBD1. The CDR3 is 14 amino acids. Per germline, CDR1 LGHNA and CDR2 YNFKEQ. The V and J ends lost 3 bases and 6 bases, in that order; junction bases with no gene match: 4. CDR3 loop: CASSHGQGFNEQFF. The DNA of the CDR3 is TGTGCCAGCAGCCACGGACAGGGTTTCAATGAGCAGTTCTTC.

DNA of the CDR3: TGTGCCAGCAGCTTCGGCCCAGGGTCCCAAGAGACCCAGTACTTC. The encoded protein is CASSFGPGSQETQYF. V is TRBV11-2 and J is TRBJ2-5; TRBD1 is a possible D gene (5 bases). Trimming stripped 3 bases from V and 1 base from J, with 12 bases between. This CDR3 region has 15 residues. CDR1 is SGHAT, CDR2 FQNNGV, per germline.

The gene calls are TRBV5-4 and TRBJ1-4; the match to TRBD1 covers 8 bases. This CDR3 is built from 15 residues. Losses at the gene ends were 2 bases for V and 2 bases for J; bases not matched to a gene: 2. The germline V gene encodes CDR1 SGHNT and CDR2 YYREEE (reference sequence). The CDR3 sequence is CASSLQGGTNEKLFF. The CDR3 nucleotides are TGTGCCAGCAGCTTACAGGGGGGCACTAATGAAAAACTGTTTTTT.

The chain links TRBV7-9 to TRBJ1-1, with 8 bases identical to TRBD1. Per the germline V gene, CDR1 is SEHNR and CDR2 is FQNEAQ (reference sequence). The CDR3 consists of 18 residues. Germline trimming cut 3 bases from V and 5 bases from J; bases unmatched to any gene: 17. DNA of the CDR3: TGTGCCAGCAGCTTTAGGACAGGGTCTATTACGACAACTACTGAAGCTTTCTTT. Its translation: CASSFRTGSITTTTEAFF.

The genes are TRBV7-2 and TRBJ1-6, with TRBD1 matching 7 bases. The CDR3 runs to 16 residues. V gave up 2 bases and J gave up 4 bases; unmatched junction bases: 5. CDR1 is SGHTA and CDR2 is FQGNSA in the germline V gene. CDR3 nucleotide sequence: TGTGCCAGCAGCTTAAGGGCAGGGGGGTATAATTCACCCCTCCACTTT. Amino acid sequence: CASSLRAGGYNSPLHF.

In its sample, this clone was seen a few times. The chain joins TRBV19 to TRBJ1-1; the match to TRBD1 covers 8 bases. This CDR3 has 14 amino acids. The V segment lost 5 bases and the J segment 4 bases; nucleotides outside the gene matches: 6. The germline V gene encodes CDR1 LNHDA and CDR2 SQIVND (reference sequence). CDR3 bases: TGTGCCAGTAGTCCAGGACAGGGCTCCACTGAAGCTTTCTTT. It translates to CASSPGQGSTEAFF.

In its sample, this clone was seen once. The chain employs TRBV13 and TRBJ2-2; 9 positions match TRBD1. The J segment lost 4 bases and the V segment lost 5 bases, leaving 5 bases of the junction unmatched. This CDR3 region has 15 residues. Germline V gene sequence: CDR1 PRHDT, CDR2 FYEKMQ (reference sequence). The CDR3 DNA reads TGTGCCAGCAGCCGGACAGGGGCAAGCACCGGGGAGCTGTTTTTT. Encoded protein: CASSRTGASTGELFF.

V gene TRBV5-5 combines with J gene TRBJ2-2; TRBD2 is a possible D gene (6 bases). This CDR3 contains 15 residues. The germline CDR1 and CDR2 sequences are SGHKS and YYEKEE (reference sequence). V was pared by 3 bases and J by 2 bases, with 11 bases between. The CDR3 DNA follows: TGTGCCAGCAGCTCTGGGACTCGAAACACCGGGGAGCTGTTTTTT. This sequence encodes CASSSGTRNTGELFF.

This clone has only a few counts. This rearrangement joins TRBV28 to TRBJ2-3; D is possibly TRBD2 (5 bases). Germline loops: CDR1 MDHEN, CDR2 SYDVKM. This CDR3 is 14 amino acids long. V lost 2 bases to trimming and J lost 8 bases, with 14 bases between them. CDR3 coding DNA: TGTGCCAGCAGTTTAGGGAGTGTATTGGGTACGCAGTATTTT. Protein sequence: CASSLGSVLGTQYF. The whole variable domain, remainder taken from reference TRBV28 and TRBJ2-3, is DVKVTQSSRYLVKRTGEKVFLECVQDMDHENMFWYRQDPGLGLRLIYFSYDVKMKEKGDIPEGYSVSREKKERFSLILESASTNQTSMYLCASSLGSVLGTQYFGPGTRLTVL.

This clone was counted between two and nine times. CDR3 residues: CASSPGGPGDTQYF. The CDR3 DNA reads as TGTGCCAGCAGCCCGGGGGGGCCGGGAGATACGCAGTATTTT. The chain joins TRBV7-2 to TRBJ2-3, with TRBD2 matching over 8 bases. The CDR3 is 14 amino acids. V trimming: 5 bases; J trimming: 5 bases; junction bases outside the gene matches: 6. CDR1 is SGHTA and CDR2 is FQGNSA in the germline V gene.

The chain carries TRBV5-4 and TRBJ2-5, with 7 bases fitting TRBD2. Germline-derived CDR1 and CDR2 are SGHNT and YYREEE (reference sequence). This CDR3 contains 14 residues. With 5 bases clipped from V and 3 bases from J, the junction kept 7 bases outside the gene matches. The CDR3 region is CASRHGLDKETQYF. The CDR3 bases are TGTGCCAGCAGACACGGACTAGACAAAGAGACCCAGTACTTC.